The next 24 T cell receptor beta chains were all read from a single sample in a study of CD8+CD57+ T cells in acquired aplastic anemia. Flow cytometry had shown expanded CD8+CD57+ cells in the patients chosen for sequencing. Profiling of TCR beta VDJ combinations and CDR3 sequences used genomic DNA as template. One entry per CDR3 protein, called by TCRdb with MiXCR from the reads. This sample has some 180,000 distinct CDR3 sequences, with roughly 65% found just once. The sequencing input was sorted CD4+, CD8+, or CD8+CD57+ T cells (not recorded which) from PBMCs. These receptors originate from a human donor with aplastic anemia.

This sequence joins TRBV7-9 and TRBJ1-1, with TRBD1 identical over 9 bases. CDR1 SEHNR and CDR2 FQNEAQ come from the germline V gene (reference sequence). The J segment lost 6 bases and the V segment lost 3 bases, leaving 2 bases of the junction unmatched. The CDR3 spans 13 residues. Here the CDR3 reads CASSLGTGPEAFF. The CDR3 DNA follows: TGTGCCAGCAGCTTGGGGACAGGGCCTGAAGCTTTCTTT. Using reference TRBV7-9 and TRBJ1-1 for the parts outside the CDR3, the full variable domain is DTGVSQNPRHKITKRGQNVTFRCDPISEHNRLYWYRQTLGQGPEFLTYFQNEAQLEKSRLLSDRFSAERPKGSFSTLEIQRTEQGDSAMYLCASSLGTGPEAFFGQGTRLTVV.

The chain is built from TRBV19 and TRBJ1-5; D is possibly TRBD1 (5 bases). The V and J ends lost 10 bases and 6 bases respectively, with 19 bases between them. The CDR3 is 14 residues long. Germline V lookup: CDR1 LNHDA, CDR2 SQIVND (reference sequence). The CDR3 sequence: CATWGGGFGQPQHF. The CDR3 coding sequence is TGTGCCACCTGGGGGGGGGGATTTGGTCAGCCCCAGCATTTT.

The V and J genes are TRBV10-3 and TRBJ2-3, with 13 bases that match TRBD2. This CDR3 region has 18 residues. Germline lookup yields CDR1 ENHRY and CDR2 SYGVKD. V shed 10 bases and J 6 bases; nucleotides not matched to a gene: 19. Here the CDR3 DNA reads TGTGCCACCGCAGGACTAGCGGGAGAGGGGACACTAGGCGATACGCAGTATTTT. Encoded protein: CATAGLAGEGTLGDTQYF.

This clonotype was counted once. The rearrangement uses TRBV12-5 and TRBJ2-2; 7 nucleotides match TRBD2. Germline trimming cut 0 bases from V and 7 bases from J; bases unmatched to any gene: 8. Germline V gene lookup returns CDR1 LGHNT and CDR2 FRNRAP. The CDR3 loop spans 16 amino acids. The CDR3 spells CASGLVVSGDIGELFF. For the CDR3, the DNA is TGTGCTAGTGGTTTGGTTGTCAGCGGGGATATCGGGGAGCTGTTTTTT.

The chain has TRBV20-1 and TRBJ2-5; no definite D call. From germline, CDR1 is DFQATT and CDR2 SNEGSKA (reference sequence). The CDR3 covers 14 residues. Trimming took 2 bases from V and 0 from J, leaving 10 bases between them. The CDR3 reads CSARYTWDQETQYF. The CDR3 DNA reads as TGCAGTGCTAGATATACATGGGACCAAGAGACCCAGTACTTC.

The chain joins TRBV11-2 to TRBJ2-7; 7 positions match TRBD2. This CDR3 contains 16 residues. Per the germline V gene, CDR1 is SGHAT and CDR2 is FQNNGV. Germline trimming cut 4 bases from V and 0 bases from J; bases unmatched to any gene: 9. CDR3 sequence: CASSSLGGEDSYEQYF. For the CDR3, the DNA is TGTGCCAGCAGCTCCCTTGGGGGGGAGGACTCCTACGAGCAGTACTTC.

The rearrangement uses TRBV20-1 and TRBJ1-1; no clear D gene. In germline, CDR1 is DFQATT, CDR2 SNEGSKA (reference sequence). Trimming took off 1 base at V and 1 base at J, with 7 bases between the two ends. CDR3 length: 13 amino acids. For the CDR3, the DNA is TGCAGTGCTAGAGTTCAGAGGAACACTGAAGCTTTCTTT. Translating it yields CSARVQRNTEAFF.

This chain links TRBV2 with TRBJ2-5; D remains ambiguous. The CDR3 consists of 12 residues. Trimming removed 3 bases from V and 7 bases from J, with 9 bases in between. CDR1 is SNHLY, CDR2 FYNNEI, per germline. CDR3 loop: CASSDPSRTQYF. CDR3 coding DNA: TGTGCCAGCAGTGATCCCAGTCGGACCCAGTACTTC.

This chain connects TRBV7-6 to TRBJ2-3, with 16 bases identical to TRBD2. CDR1 and CDR2 (germline): SGHVS, FNYEAQ. This CDR3 spans 17 amino acids. Germline trimming cut 5 bases from V and 4 bases from J; bases unmatched to any gene: 6. The CDR3 protein is CASSPGTSGGDADTQYF. CDR3 nucleotide sequence: TGTGCCAGCAGCCCTGGGACTAGCGGGGGGGACGCAGATACGCAGTATTTT.

This sequence joins TRBV7-3 and TRBJ2-3, with D unclear. Trimming left V 5 bases short and J 5 bases short, with 23 bases between. Per germline, CDR1 SGHTA and CDR2 FQGTGA. CDR3 size: 17 residues. CDR3 in amino acids: CASSPLFNPRRGDTQYF. In DNA form, the CDR3 reads TGTGCCAGCAGCCCACTCTTCAATCCACGGCGAGGAGATACGCAGTATTTT.

CDR3 sequence reads: CSATGLAIDTQYF. CDR3 in DNA: TGCAGTGCTACGGGACTAGCGATAGATACGCAGTATTTT. This chain links TRBV20-1 with TRBJ2-3; 10 bases fit TRBD2. This CDR3 has 13 amino acids. Losses at the gene ends were 4 bases for V and 5 bases for J; bases not matched to a gene: 3. The germline CDR1 and CDR2 sequences are DFQATT and SNEGSKA (reference sequence).

The chain couples TRBV2 to TRBJ2-3, with 11 positions matching TRBD2. The length of the CDR3 is 15 residues. V trimming: 6 bases; J trimming: 5 bases; junction bases outside the gene matches: 7. CDR1 and CDR2 (germline): SNHLY, FYNNEI. The CDR3 coding sequence is TGTGCCAGCAGGAAGACTAGCGGGAATGTAGATACGCAGTATTTT. This translates into CASRKTSGNVDTQYF.

This clonotype showed up many times. The gene calls are TRBV12-3 or TRBV12-4 and TRBJ1-1, with D unresolved. Trimming removed 5 bases at V and 1 base at J, with 11 bases between. The CDR3 has 14 residues. CDR3 protein: CASSGSPENTEAFF. CDR3 DNA sequence: TGTGCCAGCAGTGGATCGCCCGAGAACACTGAAGCTTTCTTT.

This clonotype was detected ten times or more. V and J are TRBV7-9 and TRBJ2-2, with 10 bases fitting TRBD1. The CDR3 loop spans 19 amino acids. Germline lookup yields CDR1 SEHNR and CDR2 FQNEAQ (reference sequence). After removal of 5 bases from V and 0 bases from J, the junction contained 12 bases not matched to a gene. The CDR3 sequence: CASSPGGQGSFANTGELFF. The DNA of the CDR3 is TGTGCCAGCAGCCCCGGGGGACAGGGGTCTTTTGCGAACACCGGGGAGCTGTTTTTT.

The chain couples TRBV7-9 to TRBJ2-1, with 12 bases lining up with TRBD2. With V trimmed by 5 bases and J by 7 bases, 6 bases remained unmatched. Germline CDR1 SEHNR, CDR2 FQNEAQ (reference sequence). There are 15 residues in the CDR3. The CDR3: CASSPGLAGQNEQFF. DNA of the CDR3: TGTGCCAGCAGCCCCGGACTAGCGGGGCAGAATGAGCAGTTCTTC. The full variable domain, in which reference TRBV7-9 and TRBJ2-1 provide the parts outside the CDR3, is DTGVSQNPRHKITKRGQNVTFRCDPISEHNRLYWYRQTLGQGPEFLTYFQNEAQLEKSRLLSDRFSAERPKGSFSTLEIQRTEQGDSAMYLCASSPGLAGQNEQFFGPGTRLTVL.

This clonotype was recorded a few times. This chain links TRBV4-1 with TRBJ2-3, with D possibly TRBD2 on 5 matching bases. The V gene lost 3 bases and the J gene lost 4 bases, with 23 bases spanning the gap. This CDR3 has 18 residues. Germline V CDR1 and CDR2: MGHRA, YSYEKL. CDR3 in DNA: TGCGCCAGCAGCCAGGTCCCCCGGGAAATCCAGCTCGCAGATACGCAGTATTTT. It encodes CASSQVPREIQLADTQYF.

The chain links TRBV7-2 to TRBJ2-7; D might be TRBD1 or TRBD2, each matching 6 bases. The CDR3 runs 16 residues. Germline CDR1 reads SGHTA; CDR2 reads FQGNSA. Trimming removed 4 bases at V and 4 bases at J, with 20 bases between. The CDR3 region has the DNA TGTGCCAGCAGCTCCGGGGGCTTTGGACGAGGGTACGAGCAGTACTTC. This sequence encodes CASSSGGFGRGYEQYF. Supplemented by reference TRBV7-2 and TRBJ2-7, the full variable domain reads GAGVSQSPSNKVTEKGKDVELRCDPISGHTALYWYRQSLGQGLEFLIYFQGNSAPDKSGLPSDRFSAERTGGSVSTLTIQRTQQEDSAVYLCASSSGGFGRGYEQYFGPGTRLTVT.

The chain couples TRBV20-1 to TRBJ1-5; TRBD1 matches at 10 bases. Germline CDR1 is DFQATT and CDR2 is SNEGSKA (reference sequence). The CDR3 runs 14 residues. Trimming at V came to 6 bases and at J to 5 bases, leaving 7 bases not matched to a gene. The CDR3 DNA sequence: TGCAGTGCGTGGCCGGGGACAGGGGATCAGCCCCAGCATTTT. Protein: CSAWPGTGDQPQHF.

The CDR3 sequence is CASSSTGTPQETQYF. CDR3 DNA sequence: TGTGCCAGCAGCTCCACGGGAACCCCACAAGAGACCCAGTACTTC. J is TRBJ2-5 and V is TRBV7-9; D may be TRBD2 (5 bases). Deletions cut 4 bases from V and 2 bases from J, with 14 bases between. CDR3 length: 15 amino acids. Germline-derived CDR1 and CDR2 are SEHNR and FQNEAQ (reference sequence).

This chain joins TRBV20-1 and TRBJ1-5; D is unclear. The CDR3 sequence is 12 residues long. V dropped 1 base and J dropped 5 bases, with 6 bases sitting between them. CDR1 is DFQATT and CDR2 is SNEGSKA in the germline V gene (reference sequence). The CDR3 DNA reads TGCAGTGCTAGAGTTCAGGATCAGCCCCAGCATTTT. Translation: CSARVQDQPQHF.

This clonotype occurred a few times. An end of the junction does not agree with germline; a read error may underlie this. The chain employs TRBV7-7 and TRBJ2-7, with 7 bases aligning to TRBD1. This CDR3 contains 15 residues. Germline assignment: CDR1 SSHAT and CDR2 FNYEAQ (reference sequence). The CDR3 sequence is CASSPLRDSSYEQYF. CDR3 nucleotides: TGTGCTAGCAGCCCTCTCCGGGACAGCTCCTACGAGCAGTACTTC.

The chain joins TRBV7-9 to TRBJ1-2; TRBD1 is a possible D gene (5 bases). The CDR3 spans 13 residues. V was clipped by 0 bases and J by 3 bases, with 5 bases between them. CDR1 is SEHNR and CDR2 is FQNEAQ in the germline V gene (reference sequence). The CDR3 protein is CASSLAGDYGYTF. The CDR3 region has the DNA TGTGCCAGCAGCTTAGCGGGGGACTATGGCTACACCTTC.

This clonotype was recorded a few times. The chain joins TRBV20-1 to TRBJ2-5, with D possibly called TRBD1 or TRBD2 (5 bases each). Looked up from germline, CDR1 is DFQATT and CDR2 is SNEGSKA (reference sequence). This CDR3 has 16 amino acids. Trimming pared 4 bases from V and 0 bases from J, leaving 18 bases between. Here the CDR3 reads CSATGSGTGYQETQYF. In nucleotides, the CDR3 is TGCAGTGCTACTGGATCCGGGACGGGATACCAAGAGACCCAGTACTTC.

The chain couples TRBV5-1 to TRBJ2-3; 8 bases are shared with TRBD1. With 4 bases clipped from V and 10 bases from J, the junction kept 8 bases outside the gene matches. There are 13 residues in the CDR3. Looked up from germline, CDR1 is SGHRS and CDR2 is YFSETQ. As DNA, the CDR3 is TGCGCCAGCAGCGTTAGACAGGGGAACGCGCAGTATTTT. As protein: CASSVRQGNAQYF.